This T cell receptor (beta chain) was identified during a study of cytomegalovirus exposure and HLA in healthy donors. Generated by immunoSEQ multiplex PCR, the TCRdb table keeps only in-frame clones and is missing some. The table records fewer than 85,000 clones, roughly 95% of them present only once. The donors were part of the roughly 130-subject validation cohort, which stood apart from the roughly 640-subject first cohort. This clonotype was obtained from a woman aged 18-30 years in good health and CMV-seronegative. The sample comprised PBMCs.

The CDR3: CASSLAGFGTDTQYF. CDR3 in DNA: TGCGCCAGCAGCTTGGCGGGGTTCGGCACAGATACGCAGTATTTT. The chain joins TRBV5-1 to TRBJ2-3; D is perhaps TRBD2 (5 bases). From germline, CDR1 is SGHRS and CDR2 YFSETQ. The V end lost 0 bases, the J end lost 1 base, and 9 bases lay between the germline ends. The CDR3 runs to 15 residues. Using reference TRBV5-1 and TRBJ2-3 for the parts outside the CDR3, the full variable domain is KAGVTQTPRYLIKTRGQQVTLSCSPISGHRSVSWYQQTPGQGLQFLFEYFSETQRNKGNFPGRFSGRQFSNSRSEMNVSTLELGDSALYLCASSLAGFGTDTQYFGPGTRLTVL.